This T cell receptor beta chain was sequenced in a study of CD4 T cells in relation to SARS-CoV-2 and coronaviruses. Study summary: Crossreactive spike epitopes shared across donors were mapped to their HLA restriction. Study-wide findings and caveats: Crossreactivity was assessed only for spike protein, not other viral proteins.

About this clone itself: Its antigen is not known.

The germline gives CDR1 MNHEY, CDR2 SVGAGI. The V end was cut by 2 bases, the J end by 1 base, with 12 bases between. The CDR3 extends over 16 amino acids. The unexposed donors gave CD4+ T cells in about 2010-2019, prior to COVID-19. Naive and memory CD4+ T cell DNA was deep-sequenced without culture. Sequenced by immunoSEQ multiplex PCR; TCRdb stores in-frame clones only, minus some. The sample lists under 65,000 clones, about nine tenths occurring once. The sequence derives from a human donor in good health. Sequencing was performed on memory CD4+ T cells from PBMCs. The chain couples TRBV6-5 to TRBJ2-4; the D gene is possibly TRBD1 (5 bases). CDR3 DNA sequence: TGTGCCAGCAGTTACGGTCAGGGTGCGGCCAAAAACATTCAGTACTTC. Translating gives CASSYGQGAAKNIQYF.